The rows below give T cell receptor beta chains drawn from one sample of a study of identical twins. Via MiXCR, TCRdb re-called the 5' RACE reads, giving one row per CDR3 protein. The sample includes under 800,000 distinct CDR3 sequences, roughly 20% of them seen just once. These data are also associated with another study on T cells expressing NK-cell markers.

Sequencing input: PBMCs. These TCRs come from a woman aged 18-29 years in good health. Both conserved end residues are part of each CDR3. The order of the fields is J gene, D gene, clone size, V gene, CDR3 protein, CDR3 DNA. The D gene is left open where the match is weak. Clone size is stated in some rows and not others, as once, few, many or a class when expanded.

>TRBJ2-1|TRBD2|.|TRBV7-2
CASSKRLADPNEQFF
TGTGCCAGCAGCAAACGACTAGCGGACCCCAATGAGCAGTTCTTC
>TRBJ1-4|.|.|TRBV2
CASYPREGREKLFF
TGTGCCAGCTATCCGAGGGAAGGAAGAGAAAAACTGTTTTTT
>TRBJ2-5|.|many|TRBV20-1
CSARVQGRLQETQYF
TGCAGTGCTAGAGTACAGGGACGGCTCCAGGAGACCCAGTACTTC
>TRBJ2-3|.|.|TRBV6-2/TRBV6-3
CASSYSESLASTDTQYF
TGTGCCAGCAGTTACTCCGAAAGCCTAGCGAGCACAGATACGCAGTATTTT
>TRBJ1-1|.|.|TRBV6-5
CASSYGQYTEAFF
TGTGCCAGCAGTTACGGCCAGTACACTGAAGCTTTCTTT
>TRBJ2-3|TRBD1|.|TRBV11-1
CASSDIRRRGRVSADTQYF
TGTGCCAGCAGCGACATTCGTCGCAGGGGGCGCGTAAGTGCAGATACGCAGTATTTT
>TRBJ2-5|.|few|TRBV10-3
CAISEDETQYF
TGTGCCATCAGTGAGGACGAGACCCAGTACTTC
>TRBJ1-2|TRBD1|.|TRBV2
CAGRTGPDYGYTF
TGTGCCGGAAGGACAGGACCTGACTATGGCTACACCTTC
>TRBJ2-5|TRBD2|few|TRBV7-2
CASSLGSPSGRAETQYF
TGTGCCAGCAGCTTAGGTTCGCCCAGCGGGAGGGCAGAGACCCAGTACTTC
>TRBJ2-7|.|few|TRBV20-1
CSARPIQGSEVSYEQYF
TGCAGTGCTAGACCGATTCAGGGTAGCGAGGTCTCCTACGAGCAGTACTTC
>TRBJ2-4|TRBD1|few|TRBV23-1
CASSRRDRAVLAKNIQYF
TGCGCCAGCAGTCGGCGGGACAGGGCCGTTCTAGCCAAAAACATTCAGTACTTC
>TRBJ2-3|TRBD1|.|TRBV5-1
CASSEDRGKDTQYF
TGCGCCAGCAGCGAGGACAGGGGGAAAGATACGCAGTATTTT
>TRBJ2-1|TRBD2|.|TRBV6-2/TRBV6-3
CASSARGGGNEQFF
TGTGCCAGCAGTGCGCGGGGGGGCGGGAATGAGCAGTTCTTC
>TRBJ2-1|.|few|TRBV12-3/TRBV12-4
CASTLPRVGRHNEQFF
TGTGCCAGCACCCTACCCCGCGTCGGACGCCACAATGAGCAGTTCTTC
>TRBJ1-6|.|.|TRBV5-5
CASSLGGSNNSPLHF
TGTGCCAGCAGCTTGGGGGGCTCCAATAATTCACCCCTCCACTTT
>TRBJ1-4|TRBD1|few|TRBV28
CASRIQGGGTNEKLFF
TGTGCCAGCAGAATACAGGGGGGGGGAACTAATGAAAAACTGTTTTTT
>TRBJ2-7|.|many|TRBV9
CASRYRDGTYEQYF
TGTGCCAGCAGATACCGGGACGGAACCTACGAGCAGTACTTC
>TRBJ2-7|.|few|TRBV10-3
CAISESVRVYEQYF
TGTGCCATCAGTGAGTCTGTTAGGGTCTACGAGCAGTACTTC
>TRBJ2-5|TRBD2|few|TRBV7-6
CASSLRKLAEQETQYF
TGTGCCAGCAGCCTTAGGAAACTAGCGGAACAAGAGACCCAGTACTTC
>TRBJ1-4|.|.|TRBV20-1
CSARYGDEKLFF
TGCAGTGCTAGATACGGGGACGAAAAACTGTTTTTT
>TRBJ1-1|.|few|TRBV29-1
CSVPLRFSEAFF
TGCAGCGTCCCCCTCAGGTTCTCTGAAGCTTTCTTT
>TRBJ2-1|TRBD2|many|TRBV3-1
CASSPLASGRVPFF
TGTGCCAGCAGCCCTTTGGCTAGCGGGAGAGTTCCGTTCTTC
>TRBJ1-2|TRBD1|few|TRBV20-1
CSAETGGYGYTF
TGCAGTGCCGAGACAGGGGGCTATGGCTACACCTTC
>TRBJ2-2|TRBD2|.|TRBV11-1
CASSSPPGTSGNTGELFF
TGTGCCAGCAGCTCCCCCCCCGGGACTAGCGGGAACACCGGGGAGCTGTTTTTT
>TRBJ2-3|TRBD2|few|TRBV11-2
CASSLLLAGGPDTQYF
TGTGCCAGCAGCTTACTCCTAGCGGGAGGTCCAGATACGCAGTATTTT
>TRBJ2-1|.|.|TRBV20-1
CSAAPGAYEQFF
TGCAGTGCCGCCCCGGGGGCGTATGAGCAGTTCTTC
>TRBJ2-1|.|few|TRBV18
CASSPPGSGTYNEQFF
TGTGCCAGCTCACCACCAGGGTCAGGGACCTACAATGAGCAGTTCTTC
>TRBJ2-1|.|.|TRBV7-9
CASSSNRPEQFF
TGTGCCAGCAGCTCTAACCGGCCTGAGCAGTTCTTC
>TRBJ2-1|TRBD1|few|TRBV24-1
CATSDAGTDANEQFF
TGTGCCACCAGTGATGCCGGGACAGACGCCAATGAGCAGTTCTTC
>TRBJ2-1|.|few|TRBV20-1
CSARKDGNEQFF
TGCAGTGCTAGAAAAGATGGAAATGAGCAGTTCTTC
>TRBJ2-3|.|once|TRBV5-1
CASSKTGVGDTQYF
TGCGCCAGCAGCAAGACGGGGGTAGGAGATACGCAGTATTTT
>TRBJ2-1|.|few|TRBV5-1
CASTLGDYPGDEQFF
TGCGCCAGCACCTTGGGGGACTATCCAGGGGATGAGCAGTTCTTC
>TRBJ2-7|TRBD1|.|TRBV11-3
CASSLITGTERYEQYF
TGTGCCAGCAGCTTAATAACTGGGACAGAACGCTACGAGCAGTACTTC
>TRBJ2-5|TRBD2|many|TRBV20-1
CSASGTSIETQYF
TGCAGTGCTTCCGGGACTAGCATAGAGACCCAGTACTTC
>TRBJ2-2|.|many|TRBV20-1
CSASSAGTGELFF
TGCAGTGCTAGTTCAGCTGGCACCGGGGAGCTGTTTTTT
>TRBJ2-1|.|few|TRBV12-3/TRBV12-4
CASEGDSYNEQFF
TGTGCCAGCGAGGGGGACTCCTACAATGAGCAGTTCTTC
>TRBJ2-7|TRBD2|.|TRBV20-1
CSAREPSGYSYEQYF
TGCAGTGCTAGAGAGCCTAGCGGGTACTCCTACGAGCAGTACTTC
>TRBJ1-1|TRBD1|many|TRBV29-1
CSVSGGLYTEAFF
TGCAGCGTTTCAGGGGGCTTATACACTGAAGCTTTCTTT
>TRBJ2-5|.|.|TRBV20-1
CSAGYQETQYF
TGCAGTGCTGGGTACCAAGAGACCCAGTACTTC